This TCR beta chain was recovered during a study of T-cell memory formation after mild COVID-19. As concerns this clonotype: The antigen is not known.

Study findings and constraints: Researchers report contracting CD4+ clones mostly in CM and EM, with CD8+ clones in EMRA. In pre-infection memory, a portion of responding clones appeared, which suggested that cross-reactive memory joined. Clones contracting day 15 to 85 were balanced CD4/CD8; later expanders leaned CD4+. Confirmation was lacking for SARS-CoV-2 specificity of second-wave clones that peaked on day 37.

TCRdb redid the calling of the 5' RACE reads with MiXCR, one entry per CDR3 protein. The sample shows around 80,000 distinct CDR3 sequences, roughly 13% of them seen only once. The source of this sequence is a man younger than 35 who had mild COVID-19 (a few samples of this study predate the infection). Cell type and time point are not known. Sample: PBMCs or a T cell subset sorted from them (not recorded which).

In nucleotides, the CDR3 is TGTGCCAGCAGCCCACTCGGGGTGAACTACAATGAGCAGTTCTTC. This encodes CASSPLGVNYNEQFF. V usage is TRBV7-3 and J usage is TRBJ2-1; a weak D match, TRBD2 (5 bases). The CDR3 runs 15 residues. Trimming removed 5 bases at V and 3 bases at J, with 14 bases between. The V gene's germline CDR1 is SGHTA and CDR2 FQGTGA.